One TCR beta chain is described in this entry. The data belong to a study of stem cell transplantation in POMP-related autoinflammatory disease. The CDR3 totals 13 residues. Trimming took off 4 bases at V and 8 bases at J, with 14 bases between the two ends. The V gene's germline CDR1 is MGHDK and CDR2 SYGVNS. Sequenced by immunoSEQ multiplex PCR; TCRdb stores in-frame clones only, minus some. This sample has about 7,200 clones; over 80% occur once, and the top ten carry less than 4.5%. The sequence came from a human donor in good health. Sequencing input: a CXCR5-defined cell subset from PBMCs. The chain employs TRBV25-1 and TRBJ1-2; D uncertain. DNA of the CDR3: TGTGCCAGCAGTGGGGTCCTGAAGAGGGGCTACACCTTC. Amino acid sequence: CASSGVLKRGYTF.